The TCR beta chain under discussion was sequenced for a study of brain T cells in children with intractable seizures. The CDR3 consists of 11 residues. Germline loops: CDR1 SEHNR, CDR2 FQNEAQ (reference sequence). V was clipped by 5 bases and J by 5 bases, with 6 bases between them. The table came from immunoSEQ multiplex PCR; TCRdb's copy has only in-frame clones and leaves some out. The sample holds about 320,000 clones; more than 85% are singletons and the top ten take 4.5% to 7%. Time point meaning: blood from clinic visit 5 months post-surgery; TSC patient then seizure free. The sequenced cases were selected for having the highest brain T cell transcript signatures.

The chain combines TRBV7-9 with TRBJ1-1; D uncertain. Sequenced here: peripheral blood, sampled 4 to 5 months after surgery. This TCR was sampled from a boy under two years old with tuberous sclerosis and intractable seizures. The CDR3 DNA follows: TGTGCCAGCAGCGATTTAACTGAAGCTTTCTTT. Translated: CASSDLTEAFF.